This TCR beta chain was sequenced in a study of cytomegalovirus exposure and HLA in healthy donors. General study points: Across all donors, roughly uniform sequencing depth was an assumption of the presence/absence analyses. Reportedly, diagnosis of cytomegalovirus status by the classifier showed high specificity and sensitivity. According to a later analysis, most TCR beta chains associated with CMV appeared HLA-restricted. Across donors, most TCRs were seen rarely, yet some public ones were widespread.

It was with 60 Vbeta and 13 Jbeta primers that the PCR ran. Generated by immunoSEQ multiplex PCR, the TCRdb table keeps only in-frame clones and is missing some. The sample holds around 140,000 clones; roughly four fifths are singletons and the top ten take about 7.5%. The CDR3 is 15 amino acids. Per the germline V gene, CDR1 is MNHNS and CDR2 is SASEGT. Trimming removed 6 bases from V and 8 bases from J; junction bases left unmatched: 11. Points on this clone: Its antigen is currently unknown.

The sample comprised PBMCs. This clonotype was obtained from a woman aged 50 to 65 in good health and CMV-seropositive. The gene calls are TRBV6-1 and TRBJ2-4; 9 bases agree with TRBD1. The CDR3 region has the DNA TGTGCCAGCAGCCGGACAGGGGAGGGTGCGGACATTCAGTACTTC. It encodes CASSRTGEGADIQYF.